This TCR beta chain was obtained from a study of beta chain features in type 1 diabetes. Isolated RNA was reverse transcribed in full, so expressed TCRB transcripts were sequenced. TCRdb's table, derived via immunoSEQ multiplex PCR, lists solely in-frame clones and lacks some. This sample has about 640,000 clones, with approximately 13% found just once. The study, taken as a whole, reports: The study found moderately but significantly shorter TCRB CDR3s in all four CD4+ subsets of Type 1 diabetes patients.

About this clone itself: Antigen unknown.

Sorting that relied on CD45RO/CCR7/CD25/CD127/CD95/CD27 yielded CD4+ naive, central memory, regulatory and stem cell-like memory cells. Post-sort purity exceeded 95% for all sorted populations. The length of the CDR3 is 16 residues. V was pared by 2 bases and J by 3 bases, with 11 bases of the junction left unmatched. CDR1 and CDR2 (germline): SGDLS, YYNGEE. The rearrangement links TRBV9 to TRBJ2-7, with 7 bases aligning to TRBD1. Sequenced material: naive CD4+ T cells from blood. The receptor was derived from a man aged 30 to 39 with type 1 diabetes. The CDR3 DNA is TGTGCCAGCAGCGTCAACGAAGCAGGGGGTAACTACGAGCAGTACTTC. Its translation is CASSVNEAGGNYEQYF.